The sequence of this TCR beta chain was determined in a study of shared clonotypes between healthy human individuals. Germline V gives CDR1 SGHTA, CDR2 FQGNSA. The CDR3 sequence is 17 residues long. V was clipped by 5 bases and J by 3 bases; unmatched bases: 10. It was 200 to 250 ng DNA, approximately 28,000 T cell genomes, that sorted-subset replicate PCRs used. Sequencing was performed with immunoSEQ multiplex PCR; in TCRdb, only in-frame clones are kept and a portion is missing. The sample consists of about 2 million clones, about 95% of them appearing once. Naive-designated CD8 cells lacked CD45RO, were positively enriched for CCR7, and omitted terminally differentiated effector memory CD45RA+ cells. Every contributor of samples was a Caucasian grown-up residing in Nashville, Tennessee.

Sequencing input: naive CD8+ T cells sorted from blood. This sequence was found in a man younger than 35 in good health. The chain joins TRBV7-2 to TRBJ2-7, with 13 bases aligning to TRBD2. The CDR3 region has the DNA TGTGCCAGCAGCCATAACCCGGGACTAGCGGGGTTCTACGAGCAGTACTTC. This gives the protein CASSHNPGLAGFYEQYF. Based on the CDR3 plus reference TRBV7-2 and TRBJ2-7, the full variable domain is GAGVSQSPSNKVTEKGKDVELRCDPISGHTALYWYRQSLGQGLEFLIYFQGNSAPDKSGLPSDRFSAERTGGSVSTLTIQRTQQEDSAVYLCASSHNPGLAGFYEQYFGPGTRLTVT.